The 30 T cell receptor beta chains below all came from one sample that was sequenced in a study of blood T cells in healthy people across ages (dated by TCRdb to about 2015). The library relied on 5' RACE. Sequencer: Illumina HiSeq 2500. The second PCR ran for roughly 7 to 12 cycles and used a J-beta primer mix along with a sample-barcoded 5' primer. TCRdb reprocessed the public reads (quality trimming at Q25 with fastp, clone calling with MiXCR) and kept in-frame beta chains. Records with the same CDR3 protein are collapsed into one entry carrying the most frequent genes and DNA. Present in this sample are some 1.5 million distinct CDR3 sequences, around 40% of which were seen just once. The ten largest clones add up to under 5% of the sample. The sequenced material came from blood. The receptor source for this set is a woman between 18 and 30 years old in good health.

This clonotype was detected only a few times. This rearrangement joins TRBV29-1 to TRBJ2-3; no clear D. Deletions cut 3 bases from V and 2 bases from J, with 6 bases between. Germline V gene data show CDR1 as SQVTM and CDR2 as ANQGSEA. This CDR3 spans 12 amino acids. The CDR3 region has the DNA TGCAGCGTTGATCAGCACACAGATACGCAGTATTTT. As protein: CSVDQHTDTQYF.

Only a few counts were recorded for this clonotype. The chain combines TRBV20-1 with TRBJ2-1; D may be TRBD1 or TRBD2 (5 bases each). This CDR3 spans 17 amino acids. The V end was cut by 3 bases, the J end by 0 bases, with 18 bases between. Germline lookup yields CDR1 DFQATT and CDR2 SNEGSKA (reference sequence). The CDR3 spells CSARGVSFVGSYNEQFF. In nucleotides, the CDR3 is TGCAGTGCTAGGGGGGTTAGCTTTGTGGGCTCCTACAATGAGCAGTTCTTC.

The chain recombines TRBV6-2 or TRBV6-3 with TRBJ2-3; D is unclear. Germline V gene lookup returns CDR1 MNHEY and CDR2 SVGEGT. This CDR3 region has 14 residues. The V and J ends lost 8 bases and 2 bases respectively, with 14 bases between them. CDR3 region: CASAVLVATDTQYF. The CDR3 DNA follows: TGTGCCAGCGCCGTACTCGTTGCCACAGATACGCAGTATTTT.

The table lists this clonotype with a few counts. This chain uses TRBV30 with TRBJ2-3; D might be TRBD1 (6 bases). Germline values: CDR1 GTSNPN, CDR2 SVGIG (reference sequence). Between the trimmed V and J ends, which lost 8 bases and 4 bases, there was a span of 10 bases. There are 11 residues in the CDR3. CDR3 residues: CAGKGADTQYF. CDR3 coding DNA: TGTGCCGGGAAGGGGGCAGATACGCAGTATTTT.

The V gene is TRBV7-9, the J gene TRBJ2-1; TRBD1 aligns across 7 bases. The J call is doubtful: the DNA matches TRBJ2-7 better. Germline lookup yields CDR1 SEHNR and CDR2 FQNEAQ (reference sequence). The CDR3 has 13 residues. The CDR3 coding sequence is TGTGCCAGCGGGACAGTTTCCTACAATGAGCAGTACTTC. This translates into CASGTVSYNEQYF.

This clonotype was recorded a few times. The rearrangement uses TRBV27 and TRBJ2-7; D gene ambiguous. Trimming left V 5 bases short and J 0 bases short, with 14 bases between. Germline values: CDR1 MNHEY, CDR2 SMNVEV (reference sequence). This CDR3 is built from 15 residues. In DNA, the CDR3 is TGTGCCAGCAGTCTTTACCCTCTCAGCTCCTACGAGCAGTACTTC. Its protein product is CASSLYPLSSYEQYF.

This clonotype has only a few counts. The chain is built from TRBV18 and TRBJ2-3, with D perhaps given as TRBD1 or TRBD2 (5 bases each). The ends were cut back, 0 bases at V and 0 bases at J, with 10 bases in the middle. The germline gives CDR1 KGHSH, CDR2 LQKENI. This CDR3 contains 16 residues. CDR3 coding DNA: TGTGCCAGCTCACCACCGGGGGTTCATAGCACAGATACGCAGTATTTT. This gives the protein CASSPPGVHSTDTQYF.

This clonotype came up a few times. The J gene is TRBJ2-1, the V gene TRBV15; 7 bases are shared with TRBD1. CDR3 length: 15 residues. In germline, CDR1 is LNHNV, CDR2 YYDKDF (reference sequence). The V gene end was trimmed by 6 bases and the J gene end by 0 bases; junction bases not matched to a gene: 5. DNA for the CDR3: TGTGCCACCAGACAGGGACAGAGCTCCTACAATGAGCAGTTCTTC. Translating it yields CATRQGQSSYNEQFF.

The chain combines TRBV6-5 with TRBJ1-2; 7 bases line up with TRBD1. The germline V gene encodes CDR1 MNHEY and CDR2 SVGAGI. The CDR3 is made up of 15 amino acids. V lost 6 bases, J lost 1 base, and 8 bases stayed unmatched. The CDR3 DNA reads TGTGCCAGCAGAGAGGACAGGACCTTTAACTATGGCTACACCTTC. Protein sequence: CASREDRTFNYGYTF.

V and J are TRBV28 and TRBJ1-1; D is uncertain. Per the germline V gene, CDR1 is MDHEN and CDR2 is SYDVKM. The CDR3 runs to 15 residues. V was shortened by 6 bases and J by 1 base, with 15 bases between the two germline ends. Written as DNA, the CDR3 is TGTGCCAGCAGCCGTTCTGAGTTGGGGAACACTGAAGCTTTCTTT. Translating it yields CASSRSELGNTEAFF. Complete variable domain (other parts from reference TRBV28 and TRBJ1-1): DVKVTQSSRYLVKRTGEKVFLECVQDMDHENMFWYRQDPGLGLRLIYFSYDVKMKEKGDIPEGYSVSREKKERFSLILESASTNQTSMYLCASSRSELGNTEAFFGQGTRLTVV.

The V and J genes are TRBV5-4 and TRBJ2-7, with TRBD2 matching 9 bases. The J call is uncertain, as TRBJ2-5 better fits the DNA end. The CDR3 length is 15 residues. Germline lookup yields CDR1 SGHNT and CDR2 YYREEE (reference sequence). The CDR3 DNA sequence: TGTGCCAGCAGCTTGGCCCCTAGCGGGAAAGAGACCCAGTACTTC. This gives the protein CASSLAPSGKETQYF.

The chain couples TRBV20-1 to TRBJ2-7; D remains unclear. CDR1 and CDR2 (germline): DFQATT, SNEGSKA (reference sequence). The CDR3 totals 14 residues. Trimming shortened V by 2 bases and J by 2 bases, and 13 bases separated the two germline ends. The CDR3 spells CSARSRMIPYEQYF. The CDR3 coding sequence is TGCAGTGCTAGATCCCGGATGATTCCCTACGAGCAGTACTTC.

The gene calls are TRBV29-1 and TRBJ1-2; 8 nucleotides align to TRBD1. Germline CDR1 and CDR2: SQVTM and ANQGSEA. With 6 bases clipped from V and 4 bases from J, the junction kept 13 bases outside the gene matches. This CDR3 comprises 15 residues. DNA for the CDR3: TGCAGCGTCCGGCCCCCGACAGGGGATGCCTATGGCTACACCTTC. Its translation: CSVRPPTGDAYGYTF.

This clonotype was seen only a few times. This chain connects TRBV20-1 to TRBJ2-7; D uncertain. The ends were cut back, 2 bases at V and 0 bases at J, with 14 bases in the middle. The germline gives CDR1 DFQATT, CDR2 SNEGSKA (reference sequence). The CDR3 is 15 amino acids. The CDR3 spells CSARSLSPGSYEQYF. CDR3 sequence (DNA): TGCAGTGCTAGATCTCTATCCCCGGGCTCCTACGAGCAGTACTTC.

This clonotype was recorded a few times. The V call is TRBV7-3, the J call TRBJ2-1; D is possibly TRBD1 (5 bases). V was clipped by 5 bases and J by 0 bases, with 11 bases between them. CDR1 and CDR2 (germline): SGHTA, FQGTGA. The CDR3 has 15 amino acids. CDR3: CASSLYRTSYNEQFF. The CDR3 DNA reads as TGTGCCAGCAGCCTTTACAGGACCTCCTACAATGAGCAGTTCTTC.

This clonotype occurred a few times. The chain links TRBV4-3 to TRBJ2-5; D is undetermined. The J call is doubtful: the DNA matches TRBJ2-7 better. This CDR3 has 12 amino acids. Germline V gene sequence: CDR1 LGHNA, CDR2 YSLEER. The CDR3 loop is CASSQGFGEQYF. The CDR3 DNA sequence: TGCGCCAGCAGCCAAGGGTTCGGCGAGCAGTACTTC.

The V and J genes are TRBV10-3 and TRBJ1-1; 9 positions match TRBD1. CDR3 size: 15 residues. Germline CDR1 reads ENHRY; CDR2 reads SYGVKD. V was pared by 4 bases and J by 4 bases, with 7 bases of the junction left unmatched. The CDR3 sequence: CAISAETGGVTEAFF. CDR3 nucleotides: TGTGCCATCAGTGCTGAGACAGGGGGTGTCACTGAAGCTTTCTTT.

The J gene is TRBJ1-2, the V gene TRBV4-1; D is undetermined. Germline lookup yields CDR1 MGHRA and CDR2 YSYEKL. The ends were cut back, 0 bases at V and 3 bases at J, with 5 bases in the middle. There are 13 residues in the CDR3. The CDR3 protein is CASSQEQHYGYTF. For the CDR3, the DNA is TGCGCCAGCAGCCAAGAGCAGCACTATGGCTACACCTTC.

V and J are TRBV20-1 and TRBJ1-2; no reliable D call. The length of the CDR3 is 13 residues. V was pared by 0 bases and J by 4 bases, with 9 bases between. Germline-derived CDR1 and CDR2 are DFQATT and SNEGSKA (reference sequence). CDR3 bases: TGCAGTGCTAGAGAGCACTTGGGCTATGGCTACACCTTC. This encodes CSAREHLGYGYTF.

The chain recombines TRBV18 with TRBJ2-3, with D tentatively TRBD1 (6 bases). CDR3 length equals 16 residues. V lost 2 bases and J 5 bases, leaving 17 bases between the germline ends. Germline V CDR1 and CDR2: KGHSH, LQKENI. DNA of the CDR3: TGTGCCAGCTCACCAGCCGCAGGGGATTTAGAAGATACGCAGTATTTT. Translating it yields CASSPAAGDLEDTQYF.

This clonotype was seen only a few times. Being one base from a much bigger clone, this may be a read error. The chain links TRBV6-2 or TRBV6-3 to TRBJ2-1, with D uncertain. The V gene's germline CDR1 is MNHEY and CDR2 SVGEGT. The CDR3 consists of 12 residues. The CDR3 protein is CASSYLGNERFF. The CDR3 coding sequence is TGTGCCAGCAGTTACCTTGGAAATGAGCGGTTCTTC.

The chain carries TRBV4-3 and TRBJ2-4; TRBD1 matches at 7 bases. The J segment lost 6 bases and the V segment lost 5 bases, leaving 13 bases of the junction unmatched. In germline, CDR1 is LGHNA, CDR2 YSLEER. The CDR3 is 16 amino acids. This CDR3 is CASSEGPRTGLNIQYF. CDR3 nucleotide sequence: TGCGCCAGCAGCGAAGGCCCCCGGACAGGACTAAACATTCAGTACTTC.

This clonotype was observed a few times. The chain couples TRBV9 to TRBJ1-2, with 9 bases that match TRBD1. The V gene end was trimmed by 6 bases and the J gene end by 0 bases; junction bases not matched to a gene: 12. The CDR3 has 17 amino acids. Per germline, CDR1 SGDLS and CDR2 YYNGEE. Here the CDR3 DNA reads TGTGCCAGCACCGCGCAGGACAGGGGAGTCACTAACTATGGCTACACCTTC. The encoded protein is CASTAQDRGVTNYGYTF.

This chain uses TRBV4-3 with TRBJ1-6; a weak D match, TRBD1 (6 bases). Germline values: CDR1 LGHNA, CDR2 YSLEER. The germline V and J ends were trimmed by 0 bases and 7 bases, with 7 bases remaining between them. The CDR3 contains 14 residues. The CDR3 bases are TGCGCCAGCAGCCAAGAGACAGGAAATTCACCCCTCCACTTT. This translates into CASSQETGNSPLHF.

This clonotype has a handful of counts. This chain connects TRBV18 to TRBJ2-1; D is unresolved. V was clipped by 1 base and J by 2 bases, with 9 bases between them. CDR3 length: 15 residues. The germline V gene encodes CDR1 KGHSH and CDR2 LQKENI. The chain's CDR3 is CASSPLFAAYNEQFF. In DNA, the CDR3 is TGTGCCAGCTCACCACTCTTCGCGGCCTACAATGAGCAGTTCTTC.

The chain has TRBV12-3 or TRBV12-4 and TRBJ2-6; tentatively, D is TRBD1 (5 bases). Trimming removed 4 bases from V and 3 bases from J, with 13 bases in between. CDR3 length: 16 amino acids. The CDR3 region has the DNA TGTGCCAGCAGTTCGACAGTCCAGCATGGGGCCAACGTCCTGACTTTC. It yields the protein CASSSTVQHGANVLTF.

V gene TRBV28 combines with J gene TRBJ1-4; the D gene is possibly TRBD1 (5 bases). With 6 bases removed from V and 4 bases from J, the gap between germline ends came to 15 bases. The CDR3 spans 15 residues. Germline CDR1 MDHEN, CDR2 SYDVKM. The CDR3 loop reads CASSPIGAFNEKLFF. Here the CDR3 DNA reads TGTGCCAGCAGCCCCATCGGGGCGTTTAATGAAAAACTGTTTTTT.

The chain is built from TRBV9 and TRBJ2-1; TRBD2 is a possible D gene (5 bases). CDR1 is SGDLS and CDR2 is YYNGEE in the germline V gene. The CDR3 length is 15 residues. V dropped 4 bases and J dropped 3 bases, with 14 bases sitting between them. DNA of the CDR3: TGTGCCAGCAGCCCCCGGTATCGGGACTACAATGAGCAGTTCTTC. Translation gives CASSPRYRDYNEQFF.

This sequence joins TRBV3-1 and TRBJ1-6, with D uncertain. CDR3 length: 16 residues. The V gene's germline CDR1 is LGHDT and CDR2 YNNKEL (reference sequence). V gave up 2 bases and J gave up 9 bases, with 17 bases separating them. The CDR3 is CASSQIKLLFGSPLHF. The CDR3 nucleotides read TGTGCCAGCAGCCAAATAAAGTTGTTATTCGGTTCACCCCTCCACTTT.

In its sample, this clonotype was seen a few times. The CDR3, as DNA: TGTGCCAGCAGCCAAGAAGAGGGGGTGCCCTACGAGCAGTACTTC. Translated, it gives CASSQEEGVPYEQYF. This rearrangement joins TRBV4-2 to TRBJ2-7; D may be TRBD1 (6 bases). The CDR3 spans 15 residues. From germline, CDR1 is LGHNA and CDR2 YNFKEQ. The germline V and J ends were trimmed by 0 bases and 2 bases, with 11 bases remaining between them.